This TCR beta chain stems from a study of T cell responses to AZD1222 COVID-19 vaccine. Study observations and caveats: Spike-specific TCR depth and breadth grew after two AZD1222 doses. Baseline antibody screening turned up just a handful of seropositive AZD1222 recipients. Donors were mostly white British, more females; clonal diversity possibly underestimated.

About this clone itself: No antigen is known for it.

Assay used: immunoSEQ multiplex PCR; TCRdb lists only in-frame clones, some missing. Counted here are 150,000 to 200,000 clones, just under 90% occurring once; the ten biggest clones make up 3.5% to 5.5%. Germline values: CDR1 SGHDT, CDR2 YYEEEE. The V and J ends lost 4 bases and 9 bases respectively, with 23 bases between them. The length of the CDR3 is 16 residues. The TCR sequence derives from an adult who received the MenACWY meningococcal vaccine as a control. The sample in question was peripheral blood, obtained 28 days after the second dose of the MenACWY control vaccine. This sequence joins TRBV5-6 and TRBJ2-1; a possible D gene is TRBD2 (5 bases). The CDR3 reads CASSLPGVSLSTEQFF. The CDR3 DNA reads TGTGCCAGCAGCCTCCCCGGGGTGTCACTGTCCACTGAGCAGTTCTTC.